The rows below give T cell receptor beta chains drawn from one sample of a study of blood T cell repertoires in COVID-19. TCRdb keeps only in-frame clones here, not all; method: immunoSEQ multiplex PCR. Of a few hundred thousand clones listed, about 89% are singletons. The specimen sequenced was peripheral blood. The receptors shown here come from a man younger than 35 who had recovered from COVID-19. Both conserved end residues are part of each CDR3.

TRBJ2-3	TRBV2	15	CASRTPGLDTDTQYF
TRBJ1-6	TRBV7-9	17	CASSLMGGGSYNSPLHF
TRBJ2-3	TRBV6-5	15	CASSYSSGGTDTQYF
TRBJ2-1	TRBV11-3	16	CASSFSGTSGNNEQFF
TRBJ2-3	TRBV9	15	CASRSAPGSTDTQYF
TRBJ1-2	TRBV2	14	CASSPTGNRYGYTF
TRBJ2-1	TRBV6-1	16	CASSEVASGRYNEQFF
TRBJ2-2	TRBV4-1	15	CASSHSTGATGELFF
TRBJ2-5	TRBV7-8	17	CASSLFLLVDSRETQYF
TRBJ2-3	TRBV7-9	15	CASSLERTGTDTQYF
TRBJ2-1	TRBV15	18	CATSRGRPSGRASNEQFF
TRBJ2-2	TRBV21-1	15	CASSKAGLNTGELFF
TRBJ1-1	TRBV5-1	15	CASSLFGVGDTEAFF
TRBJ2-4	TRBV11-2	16	CASSLDLSSSKGIQYF
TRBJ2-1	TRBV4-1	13	CASSQPQGNEQFF
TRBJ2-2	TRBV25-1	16	CASSEMVQINTGELFF
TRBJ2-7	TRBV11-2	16	CASSLARDRGIYEQYF
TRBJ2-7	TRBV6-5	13	CASMVGQLYEQYF
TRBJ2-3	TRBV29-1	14	CSVEGQDSADTQYF
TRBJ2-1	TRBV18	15	CASSPPLLVYNEQFF
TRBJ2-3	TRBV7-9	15	CASSLGDRDADTQYF
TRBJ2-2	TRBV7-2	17	CASNLLGPTTTGGELFF
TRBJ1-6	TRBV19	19	CASSIGQGVLSSYNSPLHF
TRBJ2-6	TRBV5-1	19	CASSLGNGPPYSGANVLTF
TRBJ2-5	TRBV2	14	CASSGLAGVETQYF
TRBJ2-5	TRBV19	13	CASSRQGQETQYF
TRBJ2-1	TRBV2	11	CASSVTSARLF
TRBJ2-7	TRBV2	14	CASSPEGGVYEQYF
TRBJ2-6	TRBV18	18	CASSTIGTGYSGANVLTF
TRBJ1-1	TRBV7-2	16	CASSVSSGTGATEAFF
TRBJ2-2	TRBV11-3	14	CASSWRFNTGELFF
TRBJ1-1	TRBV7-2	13	CASSLDRGTEAFF
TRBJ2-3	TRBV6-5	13	CASSYTPGGAQYF
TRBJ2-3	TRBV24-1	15	CATSDATGATDTQYF
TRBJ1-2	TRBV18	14	CASSRGTVDYGYTF
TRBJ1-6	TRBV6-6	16	CASSYSRDRGQSPLHF
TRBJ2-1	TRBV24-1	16	CATSEAGTSGRNEQFF
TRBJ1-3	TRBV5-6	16	CASSLTGESSGNTIYF
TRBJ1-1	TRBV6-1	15	CASSDRGRWDTEAFF
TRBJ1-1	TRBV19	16	CASSMARTGVYTEAFF
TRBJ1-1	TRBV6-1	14	CASSEVGGATEAFF